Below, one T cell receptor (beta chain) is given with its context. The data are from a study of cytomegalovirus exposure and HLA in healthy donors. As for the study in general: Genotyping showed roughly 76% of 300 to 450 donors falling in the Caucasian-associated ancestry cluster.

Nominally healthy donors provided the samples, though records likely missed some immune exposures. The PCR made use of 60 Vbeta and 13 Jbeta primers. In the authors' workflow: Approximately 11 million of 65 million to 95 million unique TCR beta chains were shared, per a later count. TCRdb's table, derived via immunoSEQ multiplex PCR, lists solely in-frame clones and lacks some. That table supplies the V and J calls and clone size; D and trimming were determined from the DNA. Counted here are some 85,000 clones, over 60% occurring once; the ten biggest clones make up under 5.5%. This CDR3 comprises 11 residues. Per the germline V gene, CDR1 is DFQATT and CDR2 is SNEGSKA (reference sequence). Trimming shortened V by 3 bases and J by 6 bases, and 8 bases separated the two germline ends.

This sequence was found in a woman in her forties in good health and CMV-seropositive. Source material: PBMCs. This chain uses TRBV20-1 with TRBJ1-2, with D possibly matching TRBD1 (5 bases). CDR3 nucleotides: TGCAGTGCTAGGGACAAAAATGGCTACACCTTC. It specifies CSARDKNGYTF.